What follows are 21 T cell receptor beta chains derived from one specimen sequenced in a study of shared clonotypes between healthy human individuals (dated by TCRdb to 2020 to 2021). Libraries were constructed by the immunoSEQ multiplex PCR assay. The table comes from immuneACCESS by way of TCRdb, which keeps in-frame sequences with V and J called. Part of the clones is missing from these tables; in studies checked, under half for an unresolved V gene and the rest for unknown reasons. Across this sample there are around 990,000 clones, with 70% to 85% seen only once. The top ten constitute about 0.89% of the sample. Sample: memory CD4+ T cells from PBMCs. The sample's cell subset or site label is to be understood as: CD45RA-negative fraction. Receptor source: a young man in good health. Some clones in this sample may be carry-over from other donors' samples.

This chain uses TRBV6-5 with TRBJ2-7; 9 bases line up with TRBD1. V lost 4 bases, J lost 3 bases, and 10 bases stayed unmatched. Germline values: CDR1 MNHEY, CDR2 SVGAGI. The CDR3 sequence is 16 residues long. In DNA, the CDR3 is TGTGCCAGCAGTTCCGGTCCCGGGACAGGGTTCTACGAGCAGTACTTC. This translates into CASSSGPGTGFYEQYF.

The J gene is TRBJ2-7, the V gene TRBV5-4; tentatively, D is TRBD1 (6 bases). Trimming left V 4 bases short and J 0 bases short, with 14 bases between. Germline CDR1 and CDR2: SGHNT and YYREEE (reference sequence). The CDR3 spans 15 residues. The CDR3 is CASSQPGTLSYEQYF. CDR3 bases: TGTGCCAGCAGCCAACCCGGGACACTCTCCTACGAGCAGTACTTC.

This clone was seen just once. This may arise from a read error, as a much more abundant clone is one base away. V and J are TRBV7-3 and TRBJ2-1; possible D gene TRBD1, 6 bases. Germline lookup yields CDR1 SGHTA and CDR2 FQGTGA. Trimming removed 4 bases at V and 6 bases at J, with 13 bases between. The CDR3 contains 14 residues. For the CDR3, the DNA is TGTGCCAGCAGCTCCGGGACAAGGATCAATGAGCAGTTCTTC. Its protein product is CASSSGTRINEQFF.

The rearrangement links TRBV28 to TRBJ2-5; either TRBD1 or TRBD2 may supply D (7 bases each). CDR1 MDHEN and CDR2 SYDVKM come from the germline V gene. This CDR3 spans 14 amino acids. Trimming left V 10 bases short and J 4 bases short, with 19 bases between. This chain's CDR3 is CATSGGGGRETQYF. In DNA, the CDR3 is TGTGCCACCTCAGGGGGGGGAGGTCGAGAGACCCAGTACTTC.

The chain links TRBV4-2 to TRBJ2-1; perhaps TRBD1 as D (5 bases). Germline V lookup: CDR1 LGHNA, CDR2 YNFKEQ. This CDR3 region has 14 residues. V was clipped by 7 bases and J by 5 bases, with 15 bases between them. The CDR3 DNA reads as TGTGCCAGCAATCCCGCCTGGGGCGACAATGAGCAGTTCTTC. Translation gives CASNPAWGDNEQFF.

The chain uses TRBV28 and TRBJ1-5, with 11 bases lining up with TRBD1. The CDR3 runs to 17 residues. Germline lookup yields CDR1 MDHEN and CDR2 SYDVKM. The V and J ends lost 2 bases and 2 bases, in that order; junction bases with no gene match: 5. The CDR3 loop reads CASSLGTGGRGNQPQHF. The CDR3 DNA is TGTGCCAGCAGTTTAGGGACAGGGGGGAGGGGCAATCAGCCCCAGCATTTT.

This clone was counted a single time. This chain uses TRBV7-6 with TRBJ2-7, with a weak D call TRBD2 (6 bases). With 5 bases removed from V and 6 bases from J, the gap between germline ends came to 14 bases. This CDR3 contains 13 residues. CDR1 and CDR2 from the germline V gene are SGHVS and FNYEAQ. CDR3 loop: CASSREQEREQYF. CDR3 nucleotide sequence: TGTGCCAGCAGCCGGGAGCAAGAGCGCGAGCAGTACTTC.

A note on this clone: The same CDR3 also results from other DNA sequences found in this sample. V usage is TRBV28 and J usage is TRBJ2-7, with D possibly being TRBD1 (5 bases). The CDR3 length is 13 residues. The V end was cut by 6 bases, the J end by 2 bases, with 11 bases between. CDR1 MDHEN and CDR2 SYDVKM come from the germline V gene. CDR3 nucleotide sequence: TGTGCCAGCAGGATGGGGCAGCCCTACGAGCAGTACTTC. This codes for CASRMGQPYEQYF.

The chain has TRBV6-5 and TRBJ2-3, with 7 positions matching TRBD2. Trimming removed 2 bases from V and 3 bases from J; junction bases left unmatched: 8. The CDR3 consists of 16 residues. Germline lookup yields CDR1 MNHEY and CDR2 SVGAGI. The CDR3 DNA sequence: TGTGCCAGCAGTTACGGCGGTGGACTAGTTACAGATACGCAGTATTTT. It codes for CASSYGGGLVTDTQYF.

Concerning this clone itself: The sample has other DNA sequences that encode this CDR3 too. The rearrangement joins TRBV7-9 to TRBJ2-3; D possibly corresponds to TRBD1 (5 bases). The CDR3 has 13 residues. Trimming stripped 4 bases from V and 3 bases from J, with 8 bases between. From germline, CDR1 is SEHNR and CDR2 FQNEAQ (reference sequence). The CDR3 sequence is CASSSAGTDTQYF. CDR3 bases: TGTGCCAGCAGCTCCGCAGGGACAGATACGCAGTATTTT. The full variable domain, its missing parts supplied by reference TRBV7-9 and TRBJ2-3, is DTGVSQNPRHKITKRGQNVTFRCDPISEHNRLYWYRQTLGQGPEFLTYFQNEAQLEKSRLLSDRFSAERPKGSFSTLEIQRTEQGDSAMYLCASSSAGTDTQYFGPGTRLTVL.

The genes are TRBV28 and TRBJ1-2; weak D call: TRBD1 (5 bases). The CDR3 runs to 15 residues. Trimming took off 5 bases at V and 3 bases at J, with 16 bases between the two ends. CDR1 and CDR2 from the germline V gene are MDHEN and SYDVKM. The CDR3 spells CASSPSGVGDYGYTF. As DNA, the CDR3 is TGTGCCAGCAGTCCGAGCGGGGTAGGGGACTATGGCTACACCTTC.

The genes are TRBV6-1 and TRBJ2-7, with D maybe TRBD2 (6 bases). The V end was cut by 1 base, the J end by 4 bases, with 17 bases between. From germline, CDR1 is MNHNS and CDR2 SASEGT. This CDR3 has 16 residues. Written as DNA, the CDR3 is TGTGCCAGCAGTGAAGTAGGGCACGGAGGAGGGTACGAGCAGTACTTC. Its translation: CASSEVGHGGGYEQYF.

Points on this clone: The same CDR3 can be traced to other DNA sequences in this sample. The rearrangement joins TRBV11-3 to TRBJ2-2; no reliable D call. Trimming cost V 0 bases and J 4 bases, with 6 bases left between them. The germline V gene encodes CDR1 SGHNT and CDR2 YENEEA. The CDR3 is made up of 14 amino acids. The CDR3 nucleotides are TGTGCCAGCAGCTTAGATCCAGGCACCGGGGAGCTGTTTTTT. Residues: CASSLDPGTGELFF.

The chain has TRBV9 and TRBJ2-1, with D perhaps TRBD2 (5 bases). This CDR3 comprises 14 residues. CDR1 SGDLS and CDR2 YYNGEE come from the germline V gene. Deletions cut 0 bases from V and 10 bases from J, with 14 bases between. The CDR3 here is CASSVASGDHEQFF. The CDR3 DNA reads TGTGCCAGCAGCGTAGCCAGCGGTGACCACGAGCAGTTCTTC.

Comments on this clone: Other DNA sequences from this sample encode an identical CDR3 as well. The gene calls are TRBV18 and TRBJ1-5; 7 positions match TRBD1. From germline, CDR1 is KGHSH and CDR2 LQKENI. V lost 3 bases to trimming and J lost 5 bases; unmatched junction nucleotides: 4. The CDR3 sequence is 14 residues long. Here the CDR3 DNA reads TGTGCCAGCTCACCCGGGACAGAGTATCAGCCCCAGCATTTT. Protein sequence: CASSPGTEYQPQHF.

This chain uses TRBV28 with TRBJ1-5; no reliable D call. The V gene lost 3 bases and the J gene lost 5 bases, with 11 bases spanning the gap. The V gene's germline CDR1 is MDHEN and CDR2 SYDVKM. This CDR3 spans 14 amino acids. The CDR3 region has the DNA TGTGCCAGCAGTTTGTTGGCAGCCCATCAGCCCCAGCATTTT. Residues: CASSLLAAHQPQHF.

The chain recombines TRBV30 with TRBJ2-7; D may be TRBD1 (5 bases). The germline V gene has CDR1 GTSNPN and CDR2 SVGIG (reference sequence). The CDR3 sequence is 13 residues long. The V end lost 8 bases, the J end lost 7 bases, and 21 bases lay between the germline ends. The CDR3 DNA is TGTGCCGGTTATCGGCAGGGTATGCCGGAGCAGTACTTC. This encodes CAGYRQGMPEQYF.

This clone was recorded once. V is TRBV2 and J is TRBJ2-1, with 11 bases lining up with TRBD2. This CDR3 comprises 14 residues. After removal of 11 bases from V and 10 bases from J, the junction contained 13 bases not matched to a gene. Germline assignment: CDR1 SNHLY and CDR2 FYNNEI. CDR3 bases: TGTGCCTGCCACATTAGCGGGAGGGCTGGAGAGCAGTTCTTC. This translates into CACHISGRAGEQFF.

V usage is TRBV5-1 and J usage is TRBJ1-3; tentatively, D is TRBD1 (6 bases). Deletions cut 4 bases from V and 4 bases from J, with 15 bases between. In germline, CDR1 is SGHRS, CDR2 YFSETQ. The CDR3 consists of 15 residues. The CDR3 region has the DNA TGCGCCAGCAGCCCGACACAGGGAGCAGGAAACACCATATATTTT. It codes for CASSPTQGAGNTIYF.

V is TRBV28 and J is TRBJ2-1; D is perhaps TRBD2 (5 bases). Germline CDR1 MDHEN, CDR2 SYDVKM. V dropped 4 bases and J dropped 11 bases, with 12 bases sitting between them. The CDR3 runs 12 residues. This CDR3 reads CASSSTIAKQFF. The CDR3, as DNA: TGTGCCAGCAGTTCCACTATAGCGAAGCAGTTCTTC.

The rearrangement uses TRBV9 and TRBJ2-2; D could derive from TRBD1 or TRBD2 (5 bases each). CDR1 and CDR2 from the germline V gene are SGDLS and YYNGEE. The germline V and J ends were trimmed by 0 bases and 7 bases, with 13 bases remaining between them. The CDR3 has 15 residues. The CDR3 DNA follows: TGTGCCAGCAGCGTAGACGGGGCTGGAGACGGGGAGCTGTTTTTT. This sequence encodes CASSVDGAGDGELFF.